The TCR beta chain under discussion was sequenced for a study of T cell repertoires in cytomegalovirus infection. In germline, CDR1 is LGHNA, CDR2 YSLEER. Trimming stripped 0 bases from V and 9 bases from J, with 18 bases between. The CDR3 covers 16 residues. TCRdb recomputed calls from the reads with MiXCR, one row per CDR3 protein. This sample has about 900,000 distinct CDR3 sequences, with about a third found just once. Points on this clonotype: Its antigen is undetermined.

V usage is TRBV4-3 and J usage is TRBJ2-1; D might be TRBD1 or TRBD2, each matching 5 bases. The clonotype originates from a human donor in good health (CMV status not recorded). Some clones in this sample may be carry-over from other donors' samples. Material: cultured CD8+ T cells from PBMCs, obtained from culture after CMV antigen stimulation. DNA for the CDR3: TGCGCCAGCAGCCAAGATGACCGGGGCCTTTTGATTGAGCAGTTCTTC. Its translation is CASSQDDRGLLIEQFF.